Below are 20 T cell receptor beta chains sequenced from a single sample in a study of neurological immune-mediated disorders. MiXCR was run by TCRdb on the 5' RACE reads, yielding one entry per CDR3 protein. There are more than 45,000 distinct CDR3 sequences in the sample; 10% occur only once, and 20% to 25% lies in the top ten. The sequenced material came from PBMCs. All receptors come from a woman aged 40 to 50 with HTLV-1-associated myelopathy (HAM/TSP).

This clonotype was seen at least ten times. CDR3 residues: CATGQGWEKLFF. CDR3 nucleotide sequence: TGTGCCACCGGACAGGGTTGGGAAAAACTGTTTTTT. The chain recombines TRBV2 with TRBJ1-4; 8 nucleotides line up with TRBD1. V shed 10 bases and J 8 bases; nucleotides not matched to a gene: 6. This CDR3 is built from 12 residues. Germline V gene data show CDR1 as SNHLY and CDR2 as FYNNEI.

This clonotype was counted ten times or more. The chain uses TRBV7-9 and TRBJ2-3; TRBD1 matches 7 bases. Germline CDR1 SEHNR, CDR2 FQNEAQ (reference sequence). CDR3 length: 14 residues. V was pared by 0 bases and J by 6 bases, with 3 bases of the junction left unmatched. The chain's CDR3 is CASSLARGTDTQYF. The CDR3 DNA is TGTGCCAGCAGCTTAGCCAGGGGGACCGATACGCAGTATTTT.

This clonotype was found many times. V is TRBV5-1 and J is TRBJ1-1; possibly TRBD1 for D (5 bases). Trimming took 0 bases from V and 2 from J, leaving 17 bases between them. The CDR3 runs to 17 residues. Germline-derived CDR1 and CDR2 are SGHRS and YFSETQ. Here the CDR3 reads CASSLGEGRGVNTEAFF. CDR3 bases: TGCGCCAGCAGCTTGGGAGAAGGGAGGGGAGTTAACACTGAAGCTTTCTTT.

This clonotype was recorded at least ten times. V is TRBV6-2 or TRBV6-3 and J is TRBJ2-6; D remains ambiguous. The ends were cut back, 2 bases at V and 0 bases at J, with 8 bases in the middle. The germline CDR1 and CDR2 sequences are MNHEY and SVGEGT. This CDR3 has 16 amino acids. CDR3 bases: TGTGCCAGCAGTTACGTGGGGTTCTCTGGGGCCAACGTCCTGACTTTC. This codes for CASSYVGFSGANVLTF.

This clonotype was observed at least ten times. The chain couples TRBV20-1 to TRBJ2-1, with 11 bases identical to TRBD1. Per germline, CDR1 DFQATT and CDR2 SNEGSKA (reference sequence). The CDR3 sequence is 17 residues long. Unmatched junction bases numbered 16, after V lost 6 bases and J lost 6 bases. The CDR3 loop is CSALTPIGQGAGNEQFF. The CDR3 DNA is TGCAGTGCCCTGACCCCAATTGGACAGGGGGCTGGCAATGAGCAGTTCTTC.

This clonotype was seen repeatedly, ten times or more. The chain couples TRBV7-6 to TRBJ2-3; TRBD2 matches 8 bases. This CDR3 is 15 amino acids long. Per the germline V gene, CDR1 is SGHVS and CDR2 is FNYEAQ. J was trimmed by 2 bases and V by 4 bases; bases with no gene match: 5. The CDR3 sequence: CASSSGGAATDTQYF. The DNA of the CDR3 is TGTGCCAGCAGCTCCGGGGGGGCCGCCACAGATACGCAGTATTTT.

This clonotype was seen ten or more times. The chain links TRBV4-1 to TRBJ2-7; D is unclear. There are 13 residues in the CDR3. The germline gives CDR1 MGHRA, CDR2 YSYEKL. V lost 2 bases, J lost 4 bases, and 9 bases lay in between. The CDR3 loop reads CASSQLYGYEQYF. CDR3 sequence (DNA): TGCGCCAGCAGCCAACTATATGGGTACGAGCAGTACTTC.

This clonotype was recorded at least ten times. The chain combines TRBV6-1 with TRBJ1-5; no reliable D call. Trimming cost V 10 bases and J 5 bases, with 9 bases left between them. The CDR3 loop spans 11 amino acids. From germline, CDR1 is MNHNS and CDR2 SASEGT. CDR3 in amino acids: CATASHQPQHF. The CDR3 DNA sequence: TGTGCCACAGCAAGCCATCAGCCCCAGCATTTT.

This clonotype was observed at least ten times. For the CDR3, the DNA is TGCGCCAGCAGCTTGACCGGGACTAACTATGGCTACACCTTC. Amino acid sequence: CASSLTGTNYGYTF. The V and J genes are TRBV5-1 and TRBJ1-2, with no clear D. The germline gives CDR1 SGHRS, CDR2 YFSETQ. The CDR3 spans 14 residues. V dropped 1 base and J dropped 0 bases, with 7 bases sitting between them.

The gene calls are TRBV24-1 and TRBJ2-1; 8 bases fit TRBD2. CDR3 length: 15 residues. Looked up from germline, CDR1 is KGHDR and CDR2 is SFDVKD. V lost 5 bases and J lost 4; bases outside the gene matches: 6. CDR3 amino acids: CATSVRLARYNEQFF. CDR3 nucleotide sequence: TGTGCCACCAGTGTTAGACTAGCGAGATACAATGAGCAGTTCTTC.

The chain joins TRBV20-1 to TRBJ2-1; D may be TRBD2 (6 bases). The V and J ends lost 5 bases and 12 bases respectively, with 26 bases between them. Germline CDR1 is DFQATT and CDR2 is SNEGSKA (reference sequence). The CDR3 sequence is 15 residues long. This CDR3 is CSASRASVSPSGQFF. The CDR3 DNA reads TGCAGTGCTTCCCGCGCTAGCGTGTCCCCGAGTGGGCAGTTCTTC.

This clonotype was seen repeatedly, ten times or more. The chain is built from TRBV4-1 and TRBJ2-7; TRBD1 matches at 11 bases. CDR1 and CDR2 from the germline V gene are MGHRA and YSYEKL. CDR3 length: 15 residues. With V trimmed by 4 bases and J by 4 bases, 6 bases remained unmatched. The DNA for the CDR3 is TGCGCCAGCAGCCCAGGACAGGGGGCAAGATACGAGCAGTACTTC. Translating gives CASSPGQGARYEQYF.

Many counts were recorded for this clonotype. The CDR3 sequence is CASSQDEGNEQFF. The CDR3 nucleotides read TGCGCCAGCAGCCAAGATGAGGGGAATGAGCAGTTCTTC. The chain recombines TRBV4-3 with TRBJ2-1; D could derive from TRBD1 or TRBD2 (5 bases each). In germline, CDR1 is LGHNA, CDR2 YSLEER. V lost 0 bases to trimming and J lost 7 bases, with 7 bases between them. The CDR3 runs 13 residues.

With regard to this clonotype: Mismatch with germline at one junction end may stem from a read error. The chain employs TRBV6-5 and TRBJ2-1; 12 bases are a match to TRBD2. CDR3 length equals 20 residues. From germline, CDR1 is MNHEY and CDR2 SVGAGI. This CDR3 reads CTSSHTTSGGSISSYNEQFF. CDR3 sequence (DNA): TGTACCAGCAGCCATACGACTAGCGGGGGTAGTATTTCCTCCTACAATGAGCAGTTCTTC.

This clonotype was picked up many times. The chain links TRBV5-1 to TRBJ2-1, with D possibly matching TRBD1 (6 bases). This CDR3 region has 14 residues. Germline V gives CDR1 SGHRS, CDR2 YFSETQ. V lost 4 bases and J lost 3, with 11 bases in between. CDR3 sequence reads: CASSGTSIYNEQFF. CDR3 bases: TGCGCCAGCAGCGGGACATCTATCTACAATGAGCAGTTCTTC.

Ten or more counts support this clonotype. CDR3 nucleotide sequence: TGCAGTGCTAGACCGGGACAGGGACGCCACTACGAGCAGTACTTC. Protein sequence: CSARPGQGRHYEQYF. The chain couples TRBV20-1 to TRBJ2-7; 9 bases fit TRBD1. The ends lost 2 bases at V and 3 bases at J; junction bases unmatched: 8. This CDR3 spans 15 amino acids. CDR1 DFQATT and CDR2 SNEGSKA come from the germline V gene (reference sequence).

By sample share, this clonotype is medium-sized. The gene calls are TRBV27 and TRBJ2-2; D is unclear. The V end lost 6 bases, the J end lost 7 bases, and 15 bases lay between the germline ends. The CDR3 length is 14 residues. The germline CDR1 and CDR2 sequences are MNHEY and SMNVEV (reference sequence). This CDR3 is CASRPHRLDGELFF. The CDR3, as DNA: TGTGCCAGCAGGCCACATAGACTGGACGGGGAGCTGTTTTTT.

This clonotype was detected many times. V gene TRBV27 combines with J gene TRBJ1-5; 10 bases line up with TRBD1. Germline V gene sequence: CDR1 MNHEY, CDR2 SMNVEV (reference sequence). The CDR3 length is 15 residues. J gave up 6 bases and V 4 bases, and 6 bases lay outside the gene matches. The DNA for the CDR3 is TGTGCCAGCAGTTCCGTCCGGGACAGGGGTCAGCCCCAGCATTTT. Translated, it gives CASSSVRDRGQPQHF.

At least ten counts were recorded for this clonotype. This CDR3 is CASRFGGGGTDTQYF. DNA of the CDR3: TGTGCCAGCAGGTTCGGGGGGGGAGGGACAGATACGCAGTATTTT. The V and J genes are TRBV7-2 and TRBJ2-3; 8 positions match TRBD2. Germline values: CDR1 SGHTA, CDR2 FQGNSA. The J segment lost 3 bases and the V segment lost 6 bases, leaving 8 bases of the junction unmatched. The CDR3 is made up of 15 amino acids.

In its sample, this clonotype was seen many times. The V gene is TRBV6-5, the J gene TRBJ2-7, with TRBD2 matching 10 bases. V dropped 5 bases and J dropped 0; count of bases not matched to a gene: 4. Germline V CDR1 and CDR2: MNHEY, SVGAGI. This CDR3 contains 15 residues. Here the CDR3 DNA reads TGTGCCAGCAGTCCCAGCGGGGGGGACTCCTACGAGCAGTACTTC. Translation gives CASSPSGGDSYEQYF.